This T cell receptor beta chain was sequenced in a study of shared clonotypes between healthy human individuals. The healthy adult donors were HIV-negative and reported no recent acute infections or vaccinations. The CDR3 consists of 15 residues. The V end lost 5 bases, the J end lost 1 base, and 15 bases lay between the germline ends. The V gene's germline CDR1 is MNHEY and CDR2 SMNVEV (reference sequence). Sequenced by immunoSEQ multiplex PCR; TCRdb stores in-frame clones only, minus some. The table lists roughly 170,000 clones, around 63% of them singletons, with about 10% in the top ten. This clone was detected ten times or more.

The chain combines TRBV27 with TRBJ2-7; D is uncertain. This TCR derives from a man aged 25-40 years in good health. Sequencing input: memory CD4+ T cells sorted from blood. This sample's subset: CD45RA-negative fraction. The CDR3, as DNA: TGTGCCAGCAGTAAAGCCGGGTTAGGGTCCTACGAGCAGTACTTC. It codes for CASSKAGLGSYEQYF.